The 25 T cell receptor beta chains below come from one sample, sequenced in a study of regulatory T cells in long-lasting Graves disease. Time point here: newly diagnosed GD, antithyroid drugs for less than 3 months. Isolated PBMC RNA provided the starting material for the TCR library. To make TCR beta libraries, researchers used iRepertoire HTBI primers and Arm-PCR of CDR3 regions. MiXCR was run by TCRdb on the multiplex PCR reads, yielding one entry per CDR3 protein. Here the sample spans roughly 350,000 distinct CDR3 sequences, 15% to 20% being singletons. The same sample was also used in a study of T cells in Graves' hyperthyroidism and ophthalmopathy.

The sample was peripheral blood mononuclear cells (PBMCs), taken at new diagnosis, from a patient treated with antithyroid drugs. These receptors originate from a man in his forties or fifties with Graves disease.

About this clonotype itself: A far larger clone is only one base removed, so a read error is likely. The chain has TRBV28 and TRBJ1-4, with TRBD1 as a possible D gene (5 bases). Germline CDR1 and CDR2: MDHEN and SYDVKM. This CDR3 is built from 14 residues. Trimming removed 6 bases at V and 3 bases at J, with 11 bases between. CDR3 region: CASSPGTANEKLFF. Here the CDR3 DNA reads TGTGCCAGCAGCCCCGGGACGGCTAATGAAAAACTGTTTTTT. Full variable domain (rest looked up from reference TRBV28 and TRBJ1-4): DVKVTQSSRYLVKRTGEKVFLECVQDMDHENMFWYRQDPGLGLRLIYFSYDVKMKEKGDIPEGYSVSREKKERFSLILESASTNQTSMYLCASSPGTANEKLFFGSGTQLSVL.

J is TRBJ2-3 and V is TRBV4-1, with D tentatively TRBD2 (7 bases). The CDR3 spans 17 residues. Germline CDR1 reads MGHRA; CDR2 reads YSYEKL. Between the trimmed V and J ends, which lost 4 bases and 4 bases, there was a span of 21 bases. DNA for the CDR3: TGCGCCAGCAGCCGACTAGGGGGGGGCGCGGTTGCAGATACGCAGTATTTT. Encoded protein: CASSRLGGGAVADTQYF.

V usage is TRBV4-2 and J usage is TRBJ2-3, with TRBD2 identical over 9 bases. CDR3 size: 17 residues. V was clipped by 4 bases and J by 0 bases; unmatched bases: 8. Germline CDR1 reads LGHNA; CDR2 reads YNFKEQ. The CDR3 nucleotides read TGTGCCAGCAGCCTTGGAAGCGGGGGGATGAGCACAGATACGCAGTATTTT. Amino acid sequence: CASSLGSGGMSTDTQYF.

Ten or more counts support this clonotype. This chain connects TRBV6-2 or TRBV6-3 to TRBJ2-3; D is ambiguous. The CDR3 consists of 14 residues. V lost 1 base and J lost 1, with 6 bases in between. Germline V gives CDR1 MNHEY, CDR2 SVGEGT. The CDR3 coding sequence is TGTGCCAGCAGTTACTGGCCCGGCACAGATACGCAGTATTTT. Its protein product is CASSYWPGTDTQYF.

The genes are TRBV4-1 and TRBJ2-7; D ambiguous. V shed 0 bases and J shed 9 bases, with 15 bases lying between them. There are 14 residues in the CDR3. Germline V gene lookup returns CDR1 MGHRA and CDR2 YSYEKL. The CDR3 sequence is CASSQDEAGRAQYF. In nucleotides, the CDR3 is TGCGCCAGCAGCCAAGATGAGGCTGGAAGGGCGCAGTACTTC.

This clonotype has a count of ten or more. The V and J genes are TRBV24-1 and TRBJ2-3; 8 positions agree with TRBD1. The trim removed 9 bases at V and 2 bases at J, leaving 6 bases unmatched. The CDR3 contains 14 residues. Germline assignment: CDR1 KGHDR and CDR2 SFDVKD. CDR3: CATAWGQDTDTQYF. The CDR3 DNA sequence: TGTGCCACCGCTTGGGGACAGGACACAGATACGCAGTATTTT.

The chain has TRBV30 and TRBJ2-7; D gene unclear. The CDR3 is 11 amino acids. Per germline, CDR1 GTSNPN and CDR2 SVGIG (reference sequence). Trimming took 0 bases from V and 6 from J, leaving 6 bases between them. The CDR3 loop is CAWSVSSEQYF. The DNA of the CDR3 is TGTGCCTGGAGTGTATCGAGCGAGCAGTACTTC. The full variable domain, rest sourced from reference TRBV30 and TRBJ2-7, is SQTIHQWPATLVQPVGSPLSLECTVEGTSNPNLYWYRQAAGRGLQLLFYSVGIGQISSEVPQNLSASRPQDRQFILSSKKLLLSDSGFYLCAWSVSSEQYFGPGTRLTVT.

The sample holds many counts of this clonotype. Compared with germline, one end of the junction differs, possibly owing to a read error. This chain links TRBV20-1 with TRBJ2-5; a weak D match, TRBD1 (5 bases). CDR3 length: 14 residues. From germline, CDR1 is DFQATT and CDR2 SNEGSKA (reference sequence). Here the CDR3 reads CSARDLDSQETQYF. CDR3 coding DNA: TGCAGTGCCAGAGACTTAGACAGTCAAGAGACCCAGTACTTC.

This clonotype has more than one count but fewer than ten. The rearrangement uses TRBV2 and TRBJ1-2; D gene ambiguous. The CDR3 consists of 14 residues. The germline CDR1 and CDR2 sequences are SNHLY and FYNNEI. Trimming cost V 6 bases and J 1 base, with 12 bases left between them. The CDR3 loop is CASSLGWINYGYTF. CDR3 sequence (DNA): TGTGCCAGCAGCTTAGGTTGGATTAACTATGGCTACACCTTC.

This clonotype was observed many times. The chain is built from TRBV20-1 and TRBJ2-3, with 8 bases aligning to TRBD2. The CDR3 runs to 15 residues. The germline gives CDR1 DFQATT, CDR2 SNEGSKA (reference sequence). J was trimmed by 2 bases and V by 6 bases; bases with no gene match: 10. The CDR3 protein is CSATMAGGNTDTQYF. CDR3 DNA sequence: TGCAGTGCAACTATGGCGGGGGGAAACACAGATACGCAGTATTTT.

In this sample, this clonotype turned up many times. This chain links TRBV7-9 with TRBJ2-5; a possible D gene is TRBD1 (6 bases). Germline lookup yields CDR1 SEHNR and CDR2 FQNEAQ (reference sequence). This CDR3 region has 14 residues. The V end lost 5 bases, the J end lost 2 bases, and 12 bases lay between the germline ends. The CDR3 here is CASSPPGQQETQYF. The CDR3, as DNA: TGTGCCAGCAGCCCACCGGGACAACAAGAGACCCAGTACTTC.

On this clonotype itself: A read error may be the cause here, since a much bigger clone is one base away. This rearrangement joins TRBV5-1 to TRBJ2-2; 8 bases are a match to TRBD1. CDR1 and CDR2 from the germline V gene are SGHRS and YFSETQ. The CDR3 runs 16 residues. The junction had 13 bases not matched to a gene; V was cut back by 6 bases and J by 6 bases. Written as DNA, the CDR3 is TGCGCCAGCAACCCTCAGGGGGCAGGGGCGGCCGGGGAGCTGTTTTTT. Translating gives CASNPQGAGAAGELFF.

This clonotype was picked up many times. This chain uses TRBV28 with TRBJ1-4; TRBD1 might be the D (5 bases). V was shortened by 2 bases and J by 9 bases, with 10 bases between the two germline ends. The CDR3 contains 13 residues. CDR1 MDHEN and CDR2 SYDVKM come from the germline V gene. In nucleotides, the CDR3 is TGTGCCAGCAGTTTAGGGGCCTATAAAAAACTGTTTTTT. Its translation: CASSLGAYKKLFF.

The V and J genes are TRBV18 and TRBJ2-5; tentatively, D is TRBD2 (6 bases). This CDR3 has 14 residues. Germline loops: CDR1 KGHSH, CDR2 LQKENI. V was cut by 6 bases and J by 0 bases, with 11 bases left in between. CDR3 nucleotides: TGTGCCAGCTCGCGAGGCGGGAACCAAGAGACCCAGTACTTC. Its protein product is CASSRGGNQETQYF. The variable domain in full, completed from reference TRBV18 and TRBJ2-5, reads NAGVMQNPRHLVRRRGQEARLRCSPMKGHSHVYWYRQLPEEGLKFMVYLQKENIIDESGMPKERFSAEFPKEGPSILRIQQVVRGDSAAYFCASSRGGNQETQYFGPGTRLLVL.

This chain's CDR3 is CASSPGHFNEKLFF. CDR3 nucleotides: TGTGCCAGCAGCCCGGGACACTTTAATGAAAAACTGTTTTTT. The V call is TRBV5-4, the J call TRBJ1-4; maybe TRBD1 (6 bases). The CDR3 contains 14 residues. Trimming took off 4 bases at V and 4 bases at J, with 11 bases between the two ends. The V gene's germline CDR1 is SGHNT and CDR2 YYREEE (reference sequence).

The V call is TRBV7-8, the J call TRBJ2-1, with 7 bases identical to TRBD1. Germline assignment: CDR1 SGHVS and CDR2 FQNEAQ. The CDR3 is made up of 13 amino acids. After removal of 3 bases from V and 13 bases from J, the junction contained 9 bases not matched to a gene. The CDR3 nucleotides are TGTGCCAGCAGCTTTTCCCCACAGGGGTATCAGTTCTTC. Its translation is CASSFSPQGYQFF. Full variable domain (rest looked up from reference TRBV7-8 and TRBJ2-1): GAGVSQSPRYKVAKRGQDVALRCDPISGHVSLFWYQQALGQGPEFLTYFQNEAQLDKSGLPSDRFFAERPEGSVSTLKIQRTQQEDSAVYLCASSFSPQGYQFFGPGTRLTVL.

In the case of this clonotype: Just one base apart from a much larger clone, this may be a read error. This chain links TRBV3-1 with TRBJ2-7, with no clear D. Germline loops: CDR1 LGHDT, CDR2 YNNKEL (reference sequence). The CDR3 has 16 amino acids. DNA of the CDR3: TGTGCCAGCAGCCCCCTCACAATGACGGTACTCTACGAGCAGTGCTTC. As protein: CASSPLTMTVLYEQCF.

This clonotype was seen many times. The chain recombines TRBV2 with TRBJ1-4; the match to TRBD1 covers 8 bases. V dropped 3 bases and J dropped 4; count of bases not matched to a gene: 4. The germline CDR1 and CDR2 sequences are SNHLY and FYNNEI. There are 15 residues in the CDR3. CDR3: CASSDRGQNNEKLFF. The CDR3, as DNA: TGTGCCAGCAGTGACAGGGGGCAGAATAATGAAAAACTGTTTTTT.

The V gene is TRBV4-1, the J gene TRBJ1-5; D call uncertain. Germline lookup yields CDR1 MGHRA and CDR2 YSYEKL. The CDR3 extends over 15 amino acids. V shed 1 base and J shed 5 bases, with 12 bases lying between them. CDR3 region: CASSQAAYLDQPQHF. The CDR3 DNA is TGCGCCAGCAGCCAAGCGGCCTACCTGGATCAGCCCCAGCATTTT.

This clonotype has ten or more counts. The chain recombines TRBV30 with TRBJ2-5; D is perhaps TRBD2 (6 bases). V lost 2 bases to trimming and J lost 5 bases, with 12 bases between them. Germline lookup yields CDR1 GTSNPN and CDR2 SVGIG (reference sequence). The CDR3 loop spans 13 amino acids. CDR3 residues: CAWSSGEGETQYF. The CDR3 region has the DNA TGTGCCTGGAGTTCGGGAGAGGGGGAGACCCAGTACTTC.

This clonotype was recorded a few times. The chain carries TRBV5-1 and TRBJ2-1, with D possibly being TRBD1 or TRBD2 (5 bases each). This CDR3 contains 15 residues. V was clipped by 0 bases and J by 9 bases, with 16 bases between them. Germline V gives CDR1 SGHRS, CDR2 YFSETQ. CDR3 DNA: TGCGCCAGCAGCTTGGAGGGGACCAACCGCGGTGAGCAGTTCTTC. This codes for CASSLEGTNRGEQFF.

The sample holds a few counts of this clonotype. The chain joins TRBV7-9 to TRBJ2-7; 9 bases fit TRBD2. The CDR3 is 15 amino acids. CDR1 and CDR2 (germline): SEHNR, FQNEAQ (reference sequence). The V gene end was trimmed by 3 bases and the J gene end by 3 bases; junction bases not matched to a gene: 6. The CDR3 sequence is CASSFNAGGVYEQYF. The CDR3 coding sequence is TGTGCCAGCAGCTTTAATGCGGGGGGGGTCTACGAGCAGTACTTC. The full variable domain, its missing parts supplied by reference TRBV7-9 and TRBJ2-7, is DTGVSQNPRHKITKRGQNVTFRCDPISEHNRLYWYRQTLGQGPEFLTYFQNEAQLEKSRLLSDRFSAERPKGSFSTLEIQRTEQGDSAMYLCASSFNAGGVYEQYFGPGTRLTVT.

This clonotype was counted ten times or more. The J gene is TRBJ1-5, the V gene TRBV2, with TRBD1 matching 7 bases. Germline V gene sequence: CDR1 SNHLY, CDR2 FYNNEI. Trimming removed 2 bases from V and 1 base from J; junction bases left unmatched: 8. The CDR3 runs to 17 residues. CDR3 protein: CASSERRQGGSNQPQHF. Written as DNA, the CDR3 is TGTGCCAGCAGTGAAAGGAGACAGGGCGGGAGCAATCAGCCCCAGCATTTT.

The J gene is TRBJ2-5, the V gene TRBV5-1, with 7 bases matching TRBD1. The CDR3 has 15 residues. Germline CDR1 SGHRS, CDR2 YFSETQ. V gave up 4 bases and J gave up 2 bases; unmatched junction bases: 8. As DNA, the CDR3 is TGCGCCAGCAGCGCAGGACAGGTCTTACAAGAGACCCAGTACTTC. The encoded protein is CASSAGQVLQETQYF.

Remarks on this clonotype: One base away lies a much larger clone, so this may be a sequencing read error. The chain links TRBV5-1 to TRBJ2-2; a weak D match, TRBD1 (5 bases). The CDR3 consists of 14 residues. Germline CDR1 and CDR2: SGHRS and YFSETQ. CDR3 DNA sequence: TGTGCCAGCAGCCACCGACAGTACACCGGGGAGCTGTTTTTT. This encodes CASSHRQYTGELFF.